This T cell receptor (beta chain) was identified in a study of blood T cell repertoires in COVID-19. In the source study's methods: Reference gene primer amplification gave estimated nucleated cell counts. This table comes from immunoSEQ multiplex PCR, and its TCRdb copy is limited to in-frame clones, with some not included. Clonal size and the V and J genes are those of that table, whereas D and trimming came from the DNA. There are about 260,000 clones in the sample; roughly 79% occur only once, and 1.5% to 2% lies in the top ten. V lost 5 bases to trimming and J lost 5 bases; unmatched junction nucleotides: 12. The germline V gene encodes CDR1 PRHDT and CDR2 FYEKMQ (reference sequence). The CDR3 has 16 residues. This clone qualifies as medium-sized.

The sample comprised peripheral blood. The clonotype was recovered from a woman aged 80 or older with acute or convalescent COVID-19. The genes are TRBV13 and TRBJ2-7, with 10 positions matching TRBD2. CDR3 loop: CASSTRTRTSGHEQYF. The CDR3 nucleotides are TGTGCCAGCAGCACCAGGACCCGGACTAGCGGTCACGAGCAGTACTTC.